One sample yielded the 14 T cell receptor beta chains listed below, sequenced in a study of T cell therapy after organ transplantation. Clones were read by immunoSEQ multiplex PCR, and TCRdb kept only the in-frame ones, dropping some. This table has about 48,000 clones, about 94% appearing once. Their antigen targets remain unknown. The sample was CD8+ T cells from blood, taken before autologous CMV-specific T cell therapy. Source of these receptors: a human patient who had received a solid organ transplant and had CMV disease.

The chain has TRBV7-9 and TRBJ2-7; D may be TRBD1 (6 bases). Germline CDR1 and CDR2: SEHNR and FQNEAQ (reference sequence). V lost 3 bases to trimming and J lost 2 bases, with 11 bases between them. This CDR3 has 14 amino acids. The DNA of the CDR3 is TGTGCCAGCAGCTTCTTAGGGGGAACCTACGAGCAGTACTTC. It specifies CASSFLGGTYEQYF.

The chain combines TRBV2 with TRBJ1-1, with D possibly matching TRBD1 (5 bases). V lost 7 bases to trimming and J lost 7 bases, with 13 bases between them. The CDR3 runs 12 residues. The germline CDR1 and CDR2 sequences are SNHLY and FYNNEI. CDR3 coding DNA: TGTGCCAGCAAGGGACCAACTCTTGAAGCTTTCTTT. It codes for CASKGPTLEAFF.

In its sample, this clone was seen a few times. V usage is TRBV18 and J usage is TRBJ1-5, with D uncertain. The ends were cut back, 1 base at V and 6 bases at J, with 7 bases in the middle. Germline V gene data show CDR1 as KGHSH and CDR2 as LQKENI. The CDR3 is made up of 13 amino acids. This CDR3 reads CASSPQGTQPQHF. The CDR3, as DNA: TGTGCCAGCTCACCACAGGGCACTCAGCCCCAGCATTTT.

The chain joins TRBV6-4 to TRBJ1-5; TRBD1 might be the D (6 bases). The CDR3 spans 14 residues. Germline V lookup: CDR1 MRHNA, CDR2 SNTAGT. The V end was cut by 5 bases, the J end by 1 base, with 9 bases between. This CDR3 reads CASSRDISNQPQHF. In DNA form, the CDR3 reads TGTGCCAGCAGTCGGGACATCAGCAATCAGCCCCAGCATTTT.

The chain carries TRBV7-7 and TRBJ2-1, with a possible D match to TRBD2 (6 bases). The germline CDR1 and CDR2 sequences are SSHAT and FNYEAQ (reference sequence). V was cut by 5 bases and J by 7 bases, with 21 bases left in between. The CDR3 covers 16 residues. CDR3: CASSEFRELGPNEQFF. The CDR3 DNA reads TGTGCCAGCAGCGAGTTTCGGGAGTTAGGGCCAAATGAGCAGTTCTTC.

This chain links TRBV19 with TRBJ1-3; no firm D call. This CDR3 contains 16 residues. V lost 4 bases and J lost 0, with 13 bases in between. The germline gives CDR1 LNHDA, CDR2 SQIVND (reference sequence). The CDR3 DNA sequence: TGTGCCAGTAGTACCTCTTTAGGAATCTCTGGAAACACCATATATTTT. This encodes CASSTSLGISGNTIYF.

The V and J genes are TRBV4-1 and TRBJ1-1; D is unclear. Germline V gives CDR1 MGHRA, CDR2 YSYEKL. CDR3 length equals 12 residues. V was cut by 0 bases and J by 1 base, with 0 bases left in between. CDR3 protein: CASSQENTEAFF. The CDR3 DNA reads as TGCGCCAGCAGCCAAGAGAACACTGAAGCTTTCTTT.

The V gene is TRBV12-5, the J gene TRBJ1-1, with D possibly TRBD1 on 6 matching bases. V dropped 5 bases and J dropped 4 bases, with 23 bases sitting between them. CDR1 and CDR2 from the germline V gene are LGHNT and FRNRAP. The CDR3 runs 17 residues. The DNA of the CDR3 is TGTGCTAGTGGTGACCCGGGGGGCGTAGGCGGGGTCACTGAAGCTTTCTTT. It yields the protein CASGDPGGVGGVTEAFF.

The chain uses TRBV29-1 and TRBJ2-7, with D maybe TRBD1 (6 bases). Germline V gene data show CDR1 as SQVTM and CDR2 as ANQGSEA. Trimming cost V 5 bases and J 2 bases, with 13 bases left between them. The CDR3 has 13 residues. The CDR3 bases are TGCAGCGTTAGTCGGCAGGGGCCCTACGAGCAGTACTTC. It translates to CSVSRQGPYEQYF.

This clone has a single count. The germline gene is not matched at one end of the junction; a read error may be the cause. The rearrangement joins TRBV6-5 to TRBJ1-2; TRBD1 aligns across 9 bases. CDR3 size: 14 residues. The germline V gene has CDR1 MNHEY and CDR2 SVGAGI. CDR3 sequence: CASSHTVGTGFRAF. In nucleotides, the CDR3 is TGTGCCAGCAGCCACACCGTTGGGACAGGGTTTAGGGCCTTC.

This chain joins TRBV6-5 and TRBJ2-1, with TRBD2 matching over 10 bases. V trimming: 6 bases; J trimming: 8 bases; junction bases outside the gene matches: 7. Germline-derived CDR1 and CDR2 are MNHEY and SVGAGI. CDR3 length: 14 amino acids. The CDR3 reads CASRVLAGVDEQFF. CDR3 coding DNA: TGTGCCAGCAGGGTCCTAGCGGGAGTTGATGAGCAGTTCTTC.

The chain employs TRBV7-9 and TRBJ1-2, with TRBD1 as a possible D gene (5 bases). V lost 9 bases and J 6 bases, leaving 11 bases between the germline ends. Per germline, CDR1 SEHNR and CDR2 FQNEAQ (reference sequence). There are 11 residues in the CDR3. This chain's CDR3 is CARWDANGYTF. In DNA, the CDR3 is TGTGCCAGGTGGGACGCCAATGGCTACACCTTC.

The chain recombines TRBV19 with TRBJ1-1, with D possibly TRBD1 on 6 matching bases. V lost 7 bases to trimming and J lost 6 bases, with 21 bases between them. This CDR3 spans 15 amino acids. From germline, CDR1 is LNHDA and CDR2 SQIVND (reference sequence). DNA of the CDR3: TGTGCCAGTATCCAGGAGACAGGCGGTTTACCTGAAGCTTTCTTT. Protein sequence: CASIQETGGLPEAFF.

The chain carries TRBV11-1 and TRBJ2-3, with D maybe TRBD1 (6 bases). Trimming left V 5 bases short and J 6 bases short, with 18 bases between. CDR3 length: 15 residues. Germline V gene lookup returns CDR1 SGHAT and CDR2 FQDESV (reference sequence). The CDR3 sequence: CASSPPDSEGDTQYF. CDR3 coding DNA: TGTGCCAGCAGCCCACCGGACAGCGAAGGGGATACGCAGTATTTT.